Listed below are T cell receptor beta chains from one sample, sequenced in a study of blood T cell repertoires in COVID-19. Here immunoSEQ multiplex PCR was the method, and the copy in TCRdb shows in-frame clones only, minus some. The table includes around 200,000 clones, about nine tenths detected once. Source material: peripheral blood. The receptors come from a man younger than 35 with active or convalescent COVID-19. CDR3s include the opening cysteine and the closing phenylalanine or tryptophan. The order of the fields is D gene, V gene, J gene, clone size, CDR3 protein, CDR3 DNA. A D gene is named only where the DNA matches it firmly. Clone size, where shown, is once, few, many, or a class for clones that have expanded.

D gene: TRBD1; V gene: TRBV5-1; J gene: TRBJ1-2; clone size: -; CDR3 protein: CASSSGQGVGGYTF; CDR3 DNA: TGCGCCAGCAGCTCGGGACAGGGGGTTGGTGGCTACACCTTC
D gene: TRBD2; V gene: TRBV5-1; J gene: TRBJ2-3; clone size: -; CDR3 protein: CASSAGTSGVADTQYF; CDR3 DNA: TGCGCCAGCAGCGCCGGGACTAGCGGGGTTGCAGATACGCAGTATTTT
D gene: TRBD2; V gene: TRBV12-3/TRBV12-4; J gene: TRBJ2-5; clone size: -; CDR3 protein: CASGGGAVKTQYF; CDR3 DNA: TGTGCCAGCGGCGGGGGGGCTGTAAAGACCCAGTACTTC
D gene: TRBD1; V gene: TRBV27; J gene: TRBJ2-5; clone size: -; CDR3 protein: CASSPTWGQARETQYF; CDR3 DNA: TGTGCCAGCAGTCCCACGTGGGGACAGGCGCGAGAGACCCAGTACTTC
D gene: -; V gene: TRBV6-5; J gene: TRBJ2-7; clone size: -; CDR3 protein: CASSVQGSYEQYF; CDR3 DNA: TGTGCCAGCAGCGTACAGGGTTCCTACGAGCAGTACTTC
D gene: -; V gene: TRBV30; J gene: TRBJ2-4; clone size: -; CDR3 protein: CAWGSGIAKNIQYF; CDR3 DNA: TGTGCCTGGGGATCGGGAATAGCCAAAAACATTCAGTACTTC
D gene: -; V gene: TRBV6-5; J gene: TRBJ1-6; clone size: -; CDR3 protein: CASSTTWALPTTLHF; CDR3 DNA: TGTGCCAGCAGTACAACGTGGGCCCTACCTACGACCCTCCACTTT
D gene: TRBD1; V gene: TRBV19; J gene: TRBJ2-2; clone size: -; CDR3 protein: CASRPGQLKSGELFF; CDR3 DNA: TGTGCCAGTAGGCCGGGACAGCTTAAGTCCGGGGAGCTGTTTTTT
D gene: TRBD2; V gene: TRBV4-2; J gene: TRBJ2-7; clone size: -; CDR3 protein: CASSQASGSSYEQYF; CDR3 DNA: TGTGCCAGCAGCCAAGCGAGCGGGAGTAGTTACGAGCAGTACTTC
D gene: TRBD1; V gene: TRBV19; J gene: TRBJ1-5; clone size: -; CDR3 protein: CASSTSRQGGRQPQHF; CDR3 DNA: TGTGCCAGTAGTACCTCCAGACAGGGCGGGCGTCAGCCCCAGCATTTT
D gene: TRBD1; V gene: TRBV19; J gene: TRBJ1-5; clone size: -; CDR3 protein: CASSTGTGGFQPQHF; CDR3 DNA: TGTGCCAGTAGTACCGGGACAGGGGGATTTCAGCCCCAGCATTTT
D gene: -; V gene: TRBV28; J gene: TRBJ1-5; clone size: once; CDR3 protein: CASSSGNQPQHF; CDR3 DNA: TGTGCCAGCAGTTCTGGCAATCAGCCCCAGCATTTT
D gene: -; V gene: TRBV2; J gene: TRBJ2-1; clone size: -; CDR3 protein: CASRRDYGQGSNEQFF; CDR3 DNA: TGTGCCAGCAGAAGGGACTATGGACAGGGAAGCAATGAGCAGTTCTTC
D gene: -; V gene: TRBV30; J gene: TRBJ1-2; clone size: -; CDR3 protein: CAWSAGQGYTF; CDR3 DNA: TGTGCCTGGAGTGCAGGGCAAGGCTACACCTTC
D gene: -; V gene: TRBV7-9; J gene: TRBJ2-3; clone size: once; CDR3 protein: CASSPDRGSRADTQYF; CDR3 DNA: TGTGCCAGCAGCCCGGATAGGGGTAGCCGCGCAGATACGCAGTATTTT
D gene: -; V gene: TRBV7-8; J gene: TRBJ1-2; clone size: -; CDR3 protein: CASSPDRNYGYTF; CDR3 DNA: TGTGCCAGCAGCCCCGACAGGAACTATGGCTACACCTTC
D gene: TRBD1; V gene: TRBV5-1; J gene: TRBJ1-1; clone size: -; CDR3 protein: CASSLWGQGNTEAFF; CDR3 DNA: TGCGCCAGCAGCTTGTGGGGACAGGGGAACACTGAAGCTTTCTTT
D gene: -; V gene: TRBV5-4; J gene: TRBJ2-3; clone size: once; CDR3 protein: CASSLEGRGSTDTQYF; CDR3 DNA: TGTGCCAGCAGCTTGGAAGGGCGGGGTAGCACAGATACGCAGTATTTT
D gene: -; V gene: TRBV6-1; J gene: TRBJ1-2; clone size: -; CDR3 protein: CASSEARGYGYTF; CDR3 DNA: TGTGCCAGCAGTGAAGCCCGGGGGTATGGCTACACCTTC
D gene: TRBD2; V gene: TRBV24-1; J gene: TRBJ2-3; clone size: -; CDR3 protein: CATSPGGRTSTDTQYF; CDR3 DNA: TGTGCCACCAGTCCCGGGGGGAGGACCAGCACAGATACGCAGTATTTT
D gene: -; V gene: TRBV19; J gene: TRBJ1-3; clone size: few; CDR3 protein: CASSRQLDSSGNTIYF; CDR3 DNA: TGTGCCAGTAGTAGACAGCTGGACAGCTCTGGAAACACCATATATTTT
D gene: TRBD1; V gene: TRBV24-1; J gene: TRBJ1-1; clone size: -; CDR3 protein: CATSDGQGEAFF; CDR3 DNA: TGTGCCACCAGTGATGGACAGGGAGAGGCTTTCTTT
D gene: -; V gene: TRBV11-2; J gene: TRBJ2-5; clone size: -; CDR3 protein: CASSVQGSETQYF; CDR3 DNA: TGTGCCAGCAGCGTACAGGGTTCAGAGACCCAGTACTTC
D gene: TRBD1; V gene: TRBV12-3/TRBV12-4; J gene: TRBJ1-2; clone size: -; CDR3 protein: CASSSGTDRGYTF; CDR3 DNA: TGTGCCAGTTCTTCCGGGACAGACCGTGGCTACACCTTC
D gene: -; V gene: TRBV3-1/TRBV3-2; J gene: TRBJ2-7; clone size: few; CDR3 protein: CASSQNQGYEQYF; CDR3 DNA: TGTGCCAGCAGCCAAAATCAGGGTTACGAGCAGTACTTC
D gene: -; V gene: TRBV6-5; J gene: TRBJ1-2; clone size: -; CDR3 protein: CASRAPNGYTF; CDR3 DNA: TGTGCCAGCAGAGCCCCCAACGGCTACACCTTC
D gene: -; V gene: TRBV18; J gene: TRBJ2-2; clone size: -; CDR3 protein: CASSPQDSTNTGELFF; CDR3 DNA: TGTGCCAGCTCACCACAGGACTCTACGAACACCGGGGAGCTGTTTTTT
D gene: -; V gene: TRBV24-1; J gene: TRBJ2-2; clone size: -; CDR3 protein: CATSDFRDTGELFF; CDR3 DNA: TGTGCCACCAGTGATTTCAGGGACACCGGGGAGCTGTTTTTT
D gene: TRBD2; V gene: TRBV29-1; J gene: TRBJ2-2; clone size: -; CDR3 protein: CSVGGTSGYGELFF; CDR3 DNA: TGCAGCGTTGGAGGGACTAGCGGGTACGGGGAGCTGTTTTTT
D gene: TRBD2; V gene: TRBV5-1; J gene: TRBJ2-5; clone size: -; CDR3 protein: CASSLDGTSSETQYF; CDR3 DNA: TGCGCCAGCAGCTTGGACGGGACTAGTTCAGAGACCCAGTACTTC
D gene: -; V gene: TRBV29-1; J gene: TRBJ1-1; clone size: -; CDR3 protein: CSVTTPGLAFF; CDR3 DNA: TGCAGCGTTACAACACCGGGACTAGCTTTCTTT
D gene: -; V gene: TRBV7-8; J gene: TRBJ1-5; clone size: -; CDR3 protein: CASSLAWGQPQHF; CDR3 DNA: TGTGCCAGCAGCTTAGCTTGGGGCCAGCCCCAGCATTTT
D gene: TRBD1; V gene: TRBV6-5; J gene: TRBJ1-2; clone size: -; CDR3 protein: CASSRTGTDYGYTF; CDR3 DNA: TGTGCCAGCAGTAGGACAGGGACAGACTATGGCTACACCTTC
D gene: TRBD1; V gene: TRBV5-1; J gene: TRBJ2-2; clone size: -; CDR3 protein: CASSIRTGVTNTGELFF; CDR3 DNA: TGCGCCAGCAGCATACGGACAGGGGTCACCAACACCGGGGAGCTGTTTTTT
D gene: TRBD1; V gene: TRBV5-1; J gene: TRBJ1-1; clone size: -; CDR3 protein: CASSNSQGLNTEAFF; CDR3 DNA: TGCGCCAGCAGCAATTCACAGGGGTTGAACACTGAAGCTTTCTTT
D gene: -; V gene: TRBV29-1; J gene: TRBJ2-5; clone size: -; CDR3 protein: CSVPGTPRLWETQYF; CDR3 DNA: TGCAGCGTTCCCGGGACACCCAGGCTCTGGGAGACCCAGTACTTC
D gene: TRBD1; V gene: TRBV2; J gene: TRBJ1-3; clone size: few; CDR3 protein: CASQRDRVPGNTIYF; CDR3 DNA: TGTGCCAGCCAAAGGGACAGGGTCCCTGGAAACACCATATATTTT
D gene: TRBD1; V gene: TRBV5-4; J gene: TRBJ1-1; clone size: few; CDR3 protein: CASSFTGGTEAFF; CDR3 DNA: TGTGCCAGCAGCTTTACAGGGGGCACTGAAGCTTTCTTT
D gene: -; V gene: TRBV30; J gene: TRBJ1-1; clone size: -; CDR3 protein: CAWSVRGTEAFF; CDR3 DNA: TGTGCCTGGAGTGTACGGGGAACTGAAGCTTTCTTT
D gene: TRBD1; V gene: TRBV18; J gene: TRBJ1-1; clone size: -; CDR3 protein: CASSPQVLSSGGAFF; CDR3 DNA: TGTGCCAGCTCACCCCAAGTACTTTCGTCAGGGGGAGCTTTCTTT
D gene: TRBD1; V gene: TRBV7-3; J gene: TRBJ2-1; clone size: few; CDR3 protein: CASSLGQGGLNEQFF; CDR3 DNA: TGTGCCAGCAGCCTGGGACAGGGGGGTCTGAATGAGCAGTTCTTC
D gene: TRBD2; V gene: TRBV6-6; J gene: TRBJ2-2; clone size: -; CDR3 protein: CASSPVSGGNTGELFF; CDR3 DNA: TGTGCCAGCAGCCCAGTTTCGGGGGGAAACACCGGGGAGCTGTTTTTT
D gene: TRBD2; V gene: TRBV3-1/TRBV3-2; J gene: TRBJ2-1; clone size: -; CDR3 protein: CASSQDLDGRVDEQFF; CDR3 DNA: TGTGCCAGCAGCCAAGATTTGGACGGGAGGGTCGATGAGCAGTTCTTC
D gene: TRBD1; V gene: TRBV6-5; J gene: TRBJ1-2; clone size: -; CDR3 protein: CASSTGTGGYGYTF; CDR3 DNA: TGTGCCAGCAGTACCGGGACAGGGGGCTATGGCTACACCTTC
D gene: -; V gene: TRBV10-3; J gene: TRBJ1-2; clone size: -; CDR3 protein: CAISEFGHGYTF; CDR3 DNA: TGTGCCATCAGTGAGTTTGGGCATGGCTACACCTTC
D gene: TRBD1; V gene: TRBV7-8; J gene: TRBJ2-2; clone size: -; CDR3 protein: CASTSGQGATGELFF; CDR3 DNA: TGTGCCAGCACATCGGGACAGGGGGCTACCGGGGAGCTGTTTTTT